The sequence of this T cell receptor beta chain was determined in a study of lymphopenia after photon versus proton radiotherapy. The study's findings and limits: Under photons, naive T cells and diversity fell while effector/memory populations rose. Oligoclonal CD8+ Temra expansion after nadir drove photon patients' diversity drop. Only patients who died were analyzed for survival; proton advantage is unproven.

In regard to this clone: The antigen is unknown.

Profiled with immunoSEQ multiplex PCR; TCRdb holds only in-frame clones, not every one. The repertoire holds 55,000 to 70,000 clones, with less than 95% as singletons. From germline, CDR1 is SNHLY and CDR2 FYNNEI. The V and J ends lost 8 bases and 5 bases respectively, with 21 bases between them. This CDR3 spans 15 amino acids. The sample was peripheral blood, taken from a patient treated with photon-based radiotherapy. J is TRBJ2-5 and V is TRBV2; D may be TRBD1 or TRBD2 (6 bases each). This TCR derives from a woman aged 35 to 49 with cholangiocarcinoma. The CDR3 DNA reads as TGTGCCAGCTCCGGAGGGCAGGGGAGACTGGAGACCCAGTACTTC. The encoded protein is CASSGGQGRLETQYF.